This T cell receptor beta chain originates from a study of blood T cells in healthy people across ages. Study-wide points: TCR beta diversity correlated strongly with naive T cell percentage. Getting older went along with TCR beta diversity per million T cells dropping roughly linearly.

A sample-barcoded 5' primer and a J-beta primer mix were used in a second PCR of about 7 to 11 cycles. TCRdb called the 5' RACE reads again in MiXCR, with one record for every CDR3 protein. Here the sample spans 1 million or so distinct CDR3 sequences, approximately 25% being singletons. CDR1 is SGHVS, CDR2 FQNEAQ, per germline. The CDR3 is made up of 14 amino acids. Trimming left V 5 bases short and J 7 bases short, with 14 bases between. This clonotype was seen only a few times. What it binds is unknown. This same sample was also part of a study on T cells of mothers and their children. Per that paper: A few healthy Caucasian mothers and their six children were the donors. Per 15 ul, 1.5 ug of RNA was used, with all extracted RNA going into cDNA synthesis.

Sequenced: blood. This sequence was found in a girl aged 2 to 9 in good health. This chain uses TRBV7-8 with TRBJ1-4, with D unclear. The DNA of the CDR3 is TGTGCCAGCAGCCTGGGAGGCCGGGGTGAAAAACTGTTTTTT. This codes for CASSLGGRGEKLFF.